This entry features one T cell receptor beta chain sequence. What it binds is unknown. The V end was cut by 6 bases, the J end by 3 bases, with 15 bases between. Germline lookup yields CDR1 MNHEY and CDR2 SVGAGI. This CDR3 comprises 15 residues. The sample comes from a study of T cell responses to AZD1222 COVID-19 vaccine. Study-wide results and limits: In all cases, repertoires were sampled only after the peak T cell response. Regions 160-218 and 743-854 dominated among vaccine-associated CD4 TCRs spanning spike.

The assay was immunoSEQ multiplex PCR, and TCRdb's table has in-frame clones only and misses some. This sample has about 130,000 clones, with around 94% found just once. The chain combines TRBV6-5 with TRBJ2-1; TRBD2 might be the D (5 bases). The sequence was obtained from an adult in good health. The sequencing here drew on peripheral blood, taken on day 0 of AZD1222 vaccination. The CDR3 region is CASSLWAGLYNEQFF. Written as DNA, the CDR3 is TGTGCCAGCAGCCTTTGGGCGGGTCTCTACAATGAGCAGTTCTTC.